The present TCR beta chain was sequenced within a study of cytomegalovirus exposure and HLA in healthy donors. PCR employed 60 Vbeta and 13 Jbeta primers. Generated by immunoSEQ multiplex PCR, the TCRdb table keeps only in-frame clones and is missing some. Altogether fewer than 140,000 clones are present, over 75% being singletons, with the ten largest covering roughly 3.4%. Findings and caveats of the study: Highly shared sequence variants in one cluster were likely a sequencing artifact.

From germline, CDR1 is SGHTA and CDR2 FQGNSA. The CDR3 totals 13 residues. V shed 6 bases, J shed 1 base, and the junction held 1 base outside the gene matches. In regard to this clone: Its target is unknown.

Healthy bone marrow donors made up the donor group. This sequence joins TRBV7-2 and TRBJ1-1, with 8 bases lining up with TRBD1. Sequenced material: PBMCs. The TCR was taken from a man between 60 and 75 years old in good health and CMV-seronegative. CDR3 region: CASRGTGNTEAFF. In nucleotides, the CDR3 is TGTGCCAGCAGGGGGACAGGGAACACTGAAGCTTTCTTT.